The rows below give T cell receptor beta chains drawn from one sample of a study of long-term antiretroviral therapy in people with HIV. Clones were read by immunoSEQ multiplex PCR, and TCRdb kept only the in-frame ones, dropping some. Of about 7,200 clones listed, 65% to 80% are singletons. The sequences come from unsorted PBMCs, collected about 0.9 years before starting antiretroviral therapy. All receptors derive from a man aged 40-49 years with HIV. CDR3s include the opening cysteine and the closing phenylalanine or tryptophan. A D gene is named only where the DNA matches it firmly. Clone size appears in some rows only: once, few, many, or a class for an expanded clone.

v_call	j_call	clone_size	d_call	cdr3_nt	cdr3_aa
TRBV7-2	TRBJ2-7	once	.	TGTGCCAGCAGCTTATCAGGTCTACCCTCCTACGAGCAGTACTTC	CASSLSGLPSYEQYF
TRBV5-1	TRBJ1-3	.	.	TGCGCCAGCAGCTTGGTCGGTCTGAGCTCTGGAAACACCATATATTTT	CASSLVGLSSGNTIYF
TRBV4-3	TRBJ2-7	.	.	TGCGCCAGCAGCCCTGGGACCTCACCGGGGTACGAGCAGTACTTC	CASSPGTSPGYEQYF
TRBV4-1	TRBJ2-7	.	.	TGCGCCAGCAGCCAAACCACTACCTACGAGCAGTACTTC	CASSQTTTYEQYF
TRBV11-2	TRBJ1-2	few	.	TGTGCCAGCAGACCTCAGGGAGGAGGGGAAGGCTACACCTTC	CASRPQGGGEGYTF
TRBV21-1	TRBJ2-6	.	.	TGTGCCAGCACCCTACTTGGAGGCGCTAGCGGGGGTATATCTGGGGCCAACGTCCTGACTTTC	CASTLLGGASGGISGANVLTF
TRBV13	TRBJ2-2	.	.	TGTGCCAGCAGCTTACAGTTGCGGGGAGGCACCGGGGAGCTGTTTTTT	CASSLQLRGGTGELFF
TRBV7-8	TRBJ1-5	.	.	TGTGCCAGCAGCGAAGACCGGGCAATCAATCAGCCCCAGCATTTT	CASSEDRAINQPQHF
TRBV27	TRBJ1-5	.	.	TGTGCCAGCAGTTTAGGGCGGGATCAGCCCCAGCATTTT	CASSLGRDQPQHF
TRBV29-1	TRBJ2-3	.	.	TGCAGCGTTGTTTTGACAGATACGCAGTATTTT	CSVVLTDTQYF
TRBV6-6	TRBJ1-1	.	TRBD1	TGTGCCAGCAGGGAACAGGGGGCAACTGAAGCTTTCTTT	CASREQGATEAFF
TRBV19	TRBJ1-1	.	.	TGTGCCAGCCTACCCGGGAGGATGAACACTGAAGCTTTCTTT	CASLPGRMNTEAFF
TRBV5-8	TRBJ1-1	medium-sized	TRBD1	TGTGCCAGCAGCTTCCGAAGACAGGGGATAACTGAAGCTTTCTTT	CASSFRRQGITEAFF
TRBV4-1	TRBJ2-2	.	.	TGCGCCAGCAGCCAGCGAAGAGCGGCAGGGGTCACCGGGGAGCTGTTTTTT	CASSQRRAAGVTGELFF
TRBV11-2	TRBJ1-6	few	TRBD1	TGTGCCAGCAGCCCCGGGACAGGGAATTCACCCCTCCACTTT	CASSPGTGNSPLHF
TRBV6-5	TRBJ1-2	.	.	TGTGCCAGCAGTTACGGGGATTACTATGGCTACACCTTC	CASSYGDYYGYTF
TRBV7-2	TRBJ2-7	.	TRBD2	TGTGCCAGCAGCCAACAAAGGACTAGCGGGGGTGACATGTACTTC	CASSQQRTSGGDMYF
TRBV29-1	TRBJ1-1	few	TRBD1	TGCAGCGTTGAGGAGGGGGCTGGGGCTTTCTTT	CSVEEGAGAFF
TRBV29-1	TRBJ2-7	.	.	TGCAGCGGGGAGGGACACCGTTCGGCCGAGCAGTACTTC	CSGEGHRSAEQYF
TRBV5-4	TRBJ2-7	.	.	TGTGCCAGCAGCTTGGGTAGCGGCATGTCCTACGAGCAGTACTTC	CASSLGSGMSYEQYF
TRBV27	TRBJ1-3	.	.	TGTGCCAGCGTAATTAGGAGGGCATCAGGAAACACCATATATTTT	CASVIRRASGNTIYF
TRBV19	TRBJ1-1	medium-sized	.	TGTGCCAGTAGCCTTCCCGGGATGAACACTGAAGCTTTCTTT	CASSLPGMNTEAFF
TRBV29-1	TRBJ2-7	.	.	TGCAGCGCCCAAGGACAGTCCCTTGGGGAGCAGTACTTC	CSAQGQSLGEQYF
TRBV4-3	TRBJ1-2	.	.	TGCGCCAGCAGCCAGGGGTCAGCTAACTATGGCTACACCTTC	CASSQGSANYGYTF
TRBV10-2	TRBJ2-1	.	.	TGCGCCAGCAGTGACCAGACTAGTGAATGGCAGTTCTTC	CASSDQTSEWQFF
TRBV6-5	TRBJ2-3	.	.	TGTGCCAGCAGTTACTCGCCCAAAGATACGCAGTATTTT	CASSYSPKDTQYF
TRBV9	TRBJ2-7	.	.	TGTGCCAGCAGCGTAGCGGCGAACGCCTACGAGCAGTACTTC	CASSVAANAYEQYF
TRBV29-1	TRBJ1-2	.	.	TGCAGCGTTGTCACAGGCCCTTGGGAAGGCTACACCTTC	CSVVTGPWEGYTF
TRBV30	TRBJ2-1	.	TRBD2	TGTGCCTGGAGCCCGGGACTACCTTCCTACAATGAGCAGTTCTTC	CAWSPGLPSYNEQFF
TRBV4-1	TRBJ2-7	.	.	TGCGCCAGCAGCCAAGATACAGCACCCACCTACGAGCAGTACTTC	CASSQDTAPTYEQYF
TRBV4-3	TRBJ2-7	.	TRBD1	TGCGCCAGCAGCCAAGGGGCCGGACAGGGAGCTTTCTACGAGCAGTACTTC	CASSQGAGQGAFYEQYF
TRBV6-1	TRBJ1-4	.	.	TGTGCCGGCGGCAGGGCGGCTAATGAAAAACTGTTTTTT	CAGGRAANEKLFF
TRBV6-6	TRBJ1-1	.	.	TGTGCCAGCAGTTACCCTATGGGGGGCGCGGACACTGAAGCTTTCTTT	CASSYPMGGADTEAFF
TRBV11-2	TRBJ2-6	.	.	TGTGCCAGCAGCTTAGTCAGAGTCTCTGGGGCCAACGTCCTGACTTTC	CASSLVRVSGANVLTF
TRBV13	TRBJ1-1	.	.	TGTGCCAGCAGCACCAGGACCGGCACTGAAGCTTTCTTT	CASSTRTGTEAFF
TRBV6-1	TRBJ2-7	.	.	TGTGCCAGCAGTGAGGACAGTACTCAGAGCAGGGACTTC	CASSEDSTQSRDF
TRBV5-5	TRBJ2-1	.	.	TGTGCCAGCAGCTTTAGGCAGGAAAGGAGTCATGAGCAGTTCTTC	CASSFRQERSHEQFF
TRBV19	TRBJ2-7	.	TRBD1	TGTGCCATATCGGACAGGGCAGGCGAGCAGTACTTC	CAISDRAGEQYF
TRBV30	TRBJ2-1	.	.	TGTGCCGAGCTCGGGACGAGCAATGAGCAGTTCTTC	CAELGTSNEQFF
TRBV5-4	TRBJ1-1	.	TRBD1	TGTGCCAGCAGCGCAATAGGACAGGGACGGAACACTGAAGCTTTCTTT	CASSAIGQGRNTEAFF
TRBV4-3	TRBJ1-6	.	TRBD1	TGCGCCAGCAGCCAAGGACAGGGAAGCTCACCCCTCCACTTT	CASSQGQGSSPLHF
TRBV15	TRBJ2-3	.	TRBD2	TGTGCCACCAGCAGAGAGCTCAGCGGGGGGGGTACAGATACGCAGTATTTT	CATSRELSGGGTDTQYF
TRBV19	TRBJ2-2	few	.	TGTGCCAGTAGCTCGGAAGGGGAGCTGTTTTTT	CASSSEGELFF
TRBV5-1	TRBJ1-1	.	.	TGCGCCAGCAGCATGGACAGGAACACTGAAGCTTTCTTT	CASSMDRNTEAFF
TRBV5-8	TRBJ2-7	.	.	TGTGCCAGCAGCTTGCAGGGGAGCTCCTACGAGCAGTACTTC	CASSLQGSSYEQYF
TRBV7-9	TRBJ2-7	.	.	TGTGCCAGCAGCCCCTGGGAGGGGGCGATCTACGAGCAGTACTTC	CASSPWEGAIYEQYF
TRBV5-6	TRBJ1-5	once	TRBD1	TGTGCCAGCAGCTCACAGGGGGCGGGGAGCAATCAGCCCCAGCATTTT	CASSSQGAGSNQPQHF
TRBV4-3	TRBJ2-3	.	TRBD2	TGCGCCAGCAGCCAAGGGCGGGTCCTAGCGGGGGAGGATACGCAGTATTTT	CASSQGRVLAGEDTQYF
TRBV5-1	TRBJ1-4	.	.	TGCGCCAGCAGCTTGGCTAGGGGCACTAATGAAAAACTGTTTTTT	CASSLARGTNEKLFF
TRBV30	TRBJ2-1	.	.	TGTGCCTGGAGTGAAGCTCTCTACAATGAGCAGTTCTTC	CAWSEALYNEQFF
TRBV9	TRBJ1-2	.	.	TGTGCCAGCAGCGCGGTACAGGGTTTCGATGGCTACACCTTC	CASSAVQGFDGYTF
TRBV5-1	TRBJ1-1	.	.	TGCGCCAGCAGCTTGTGGCGGGGGAACACTGAAGCTTTCTTT	CASSLWRGNTEAFF
TRBV2	TRBJ2-7	few	.	TGTGCCAGCAGTGAACGGGGCAAAGAGCAGTACTTC	CASSERGKEQYF
TRBV7-2	TRBJ2-7	.	.	TGTGCCAGCAGCTTAGGGGGGATGGCCTACGAGCAGTACTTC	CASSLGGMAYEQYF